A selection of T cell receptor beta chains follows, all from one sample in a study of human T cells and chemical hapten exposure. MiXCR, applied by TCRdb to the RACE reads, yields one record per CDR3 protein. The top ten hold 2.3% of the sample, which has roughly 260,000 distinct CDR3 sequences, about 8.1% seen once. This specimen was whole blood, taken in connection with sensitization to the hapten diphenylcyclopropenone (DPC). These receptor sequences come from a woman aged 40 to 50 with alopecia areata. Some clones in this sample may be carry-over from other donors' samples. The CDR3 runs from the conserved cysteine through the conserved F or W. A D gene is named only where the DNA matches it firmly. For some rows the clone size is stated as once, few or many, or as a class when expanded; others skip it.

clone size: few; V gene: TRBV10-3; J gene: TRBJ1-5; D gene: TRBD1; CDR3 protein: CAISAGTGVYQPQHF; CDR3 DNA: TGTGCCATCAGTGCGGGGACAGGGGTGTATCAGCCCCAGCATTTT
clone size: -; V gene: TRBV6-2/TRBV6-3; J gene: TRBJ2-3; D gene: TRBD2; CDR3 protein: CASSPAAGGSPDTQYF; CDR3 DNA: TGTGCCAGCAGTCCGGCAGCGGGAGGGTCCCCAGATACGCAGTATTTT
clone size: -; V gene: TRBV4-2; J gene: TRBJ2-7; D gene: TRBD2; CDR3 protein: CASSQDDSSGREQYF; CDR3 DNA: TGTGCCAGCAGCCAAGATGATTCTAGCGGGCGCGAGCAGTACTTC
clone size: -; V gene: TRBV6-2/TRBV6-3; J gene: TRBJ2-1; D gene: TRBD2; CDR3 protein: CASRVAGPYNEQFF; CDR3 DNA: TGTGCCAGCAGGGTAGCGGGGCCTTACAATGAGCAGTTCTTC
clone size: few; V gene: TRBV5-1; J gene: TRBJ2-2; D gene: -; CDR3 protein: CASSPGQRTGELFF; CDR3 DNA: TGCGCCAGCAGCCCGGGACAACGGACCGGGGAGCTGTTTTTT
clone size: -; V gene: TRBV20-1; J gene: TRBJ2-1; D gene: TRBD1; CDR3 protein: CSAGGQGPLYNEQFF; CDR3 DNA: TGCAGTGCCGGCGGACAGGGGCCATTGTACAATGAGCAGTTCTTC
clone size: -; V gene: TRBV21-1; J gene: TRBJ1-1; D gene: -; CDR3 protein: CARDSGTEGVLNTEAFF; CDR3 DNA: TGTGCCAGGGATTCCGGGACAGAGGGCGTGTTGAACACTGAAGCTTTCTTT
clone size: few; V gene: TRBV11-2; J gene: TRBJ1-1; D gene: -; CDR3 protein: CASSYTGTSGEAFF; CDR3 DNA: TGTGCCAGCAGTTATACAGGGACCAGTGGTGAAGCTTTCTTT
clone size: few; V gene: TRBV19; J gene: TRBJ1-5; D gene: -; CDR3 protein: CASSIRGDQPQHF; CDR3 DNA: TGTGCCAGTAGTATCCGAGGGGATCAGCCCCAGCATTTT
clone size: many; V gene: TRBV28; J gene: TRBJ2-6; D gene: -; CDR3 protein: CASSTTRGAGANVLTF; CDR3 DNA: TGTGCCAGCAGCACGACAAGGGGCGCTGGGGCCAACGTCCTGACTTTC
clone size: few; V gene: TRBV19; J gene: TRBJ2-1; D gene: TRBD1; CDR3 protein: CASRVDRASSYNEQFF; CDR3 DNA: TGTGCCAGTAGGGTCGACAGGGCCAGCTCCTACAATGAGCAGTTCTTC
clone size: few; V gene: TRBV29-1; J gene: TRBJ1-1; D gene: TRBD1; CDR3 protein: CSVGTGANTEAFF; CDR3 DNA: TGCAGCGTGGGGACAGGGGCGAACACTGAAGCTTTCTTT
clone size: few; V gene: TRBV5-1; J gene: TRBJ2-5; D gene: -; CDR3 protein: CASSPLRGRETQYF; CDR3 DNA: TGCGCCAGCAGCCCATTGCGGGGTAGGGAGACCCAGTACTTC
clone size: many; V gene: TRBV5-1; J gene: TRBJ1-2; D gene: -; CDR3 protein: CASSLDRNPGYGYTF; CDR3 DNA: TGCGCCAGCAGCTTGGATAGGAACCCCGGCTATGGCTACACCTTC
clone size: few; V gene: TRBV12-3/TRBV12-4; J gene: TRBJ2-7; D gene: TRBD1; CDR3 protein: CASSLSGGRTEQYF; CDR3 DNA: TGTGCCAGCAGTTTATCAGGGGGCAGGACCGAGCAGTACTTC
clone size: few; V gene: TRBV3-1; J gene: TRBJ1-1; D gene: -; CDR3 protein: CASSQLHRDTEAFF; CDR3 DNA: TGTGCCAGCAGCCAACTCCATCGGGACACTGAAGCTTTCTTT
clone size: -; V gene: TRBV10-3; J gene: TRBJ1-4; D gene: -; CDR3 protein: CAISEPRGAANEKLFF; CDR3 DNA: TGTGCCATCAGTGAGCCCCGGGGGGCAGCTAATGAAAAACTGTTTTTT
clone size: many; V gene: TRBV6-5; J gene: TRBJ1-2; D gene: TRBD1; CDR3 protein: CASSYRDRGLYGYTF; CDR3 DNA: TGTGCCAGCAGTTATCGGGACAGGGGACTCTATGGCTACACCTTC
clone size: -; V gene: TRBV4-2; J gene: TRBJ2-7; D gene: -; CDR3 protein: CASSQDGRTYEQYF; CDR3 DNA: TGTGCCAGCAGCCAAGATGGGAGAACCTACGAGCAGTACTTC
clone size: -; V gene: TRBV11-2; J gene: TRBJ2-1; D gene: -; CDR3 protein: CASSLARSAEQFF; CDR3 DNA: TGTGCCAGCAGCTTAGCCAGATCGGCTGAGCAGTTCTTC
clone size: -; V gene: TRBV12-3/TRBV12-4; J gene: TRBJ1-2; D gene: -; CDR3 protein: CASIRTRNGYTF; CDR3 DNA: TGTGCCAGCATCCGGACCCGGAATGGCTACACCTTC
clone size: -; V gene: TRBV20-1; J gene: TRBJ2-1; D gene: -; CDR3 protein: CSAPTRGRGNEQFF; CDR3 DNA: TGCAGTGCTCCCACCCGAGGACGGGGGAATGAGCAGTTCTTC
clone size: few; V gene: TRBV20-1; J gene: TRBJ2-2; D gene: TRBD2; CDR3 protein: CSARLTSDNTGELFF; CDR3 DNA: TGCAGTGCTAGGCTGACTAGCGACAACACCGGGGAGCTGTTTTTT
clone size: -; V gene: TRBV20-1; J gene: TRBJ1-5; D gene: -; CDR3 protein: CSASQWRQPQHF; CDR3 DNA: TGCAGTGCTAGCCAGTGGCGTCAGCCCCAGCATTTT
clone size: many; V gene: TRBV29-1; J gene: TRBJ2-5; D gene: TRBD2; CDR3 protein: CSVEHPGGRGETQYF; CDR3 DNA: TGCAGCGTTGAACACCCGGGAGGACGGGGAGAGACCCAGTACTTC
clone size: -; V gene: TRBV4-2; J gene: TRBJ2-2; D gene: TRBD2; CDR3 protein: CASSQDQVREALTGELFF; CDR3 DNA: TGTGCCAGCAGCCAAGATCAGGTGCGGGAGGCCTTAACCGGGGAGCTGTTTTTT
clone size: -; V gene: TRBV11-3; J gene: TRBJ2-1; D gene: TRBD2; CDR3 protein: CASSFASGSGNEQFF; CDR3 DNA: TGTGCCAGCAGCTTCGCGAGCGGGAGTGGCAATGAGCAGTTCTTC
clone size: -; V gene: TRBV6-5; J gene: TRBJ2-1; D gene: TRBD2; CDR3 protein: CASRSREGRGNEQFF; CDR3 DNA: TGTGCCAGCAGGTCGCGGGAGGGCCGGGGAAATGAGCAGTTCTTC
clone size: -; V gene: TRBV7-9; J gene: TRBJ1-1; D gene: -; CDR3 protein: CASSHKTRPLEAFF; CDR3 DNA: TGTGCCAGCAGCCACAAGACACGGCCGCTTGAAGCTTTCTTT
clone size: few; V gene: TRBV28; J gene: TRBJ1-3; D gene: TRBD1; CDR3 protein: CASTPGQGRNTIYF; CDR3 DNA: TGTGCCAGCACCCCGGGACAGGGGAGAAACACCATATATTTT
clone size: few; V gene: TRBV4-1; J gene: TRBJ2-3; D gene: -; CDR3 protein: CASSRTGTETDTQYF; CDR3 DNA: TGCGCCAGCAGTCGCACAGGAACCGAGACAGATACGCAGTATTTT
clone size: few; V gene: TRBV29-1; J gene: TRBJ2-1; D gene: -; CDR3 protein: CSGARDNEQFF; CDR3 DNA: TGCAGCGGGGCCAGGGACAATGAGCAGTTCTTC
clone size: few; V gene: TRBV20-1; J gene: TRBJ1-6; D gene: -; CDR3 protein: CSASVTVNSPLHF; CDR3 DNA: TGCAGTGCTAGTGTTACAGTGAATTCACCCCTCCACTTT
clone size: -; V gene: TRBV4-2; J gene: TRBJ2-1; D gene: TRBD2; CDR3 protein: CASSQEGTRNEQFF; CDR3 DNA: TGTGCCAGCAGCCAAGAAGGGACTAGAAATGAGCAGTTCTTC
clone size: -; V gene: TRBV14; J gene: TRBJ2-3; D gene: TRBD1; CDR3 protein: CASSQRTGSDTQYF; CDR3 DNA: TGTGCCAGCAGCCAGCGGACAGGATCAGATACGCAGTATTTT
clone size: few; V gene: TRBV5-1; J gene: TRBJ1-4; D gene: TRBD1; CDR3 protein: CASSLSTGVEKLFF; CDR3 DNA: TGCGCCAGCAGCCTATCGACAGGGGTCGAAAAACTGTTTTTT
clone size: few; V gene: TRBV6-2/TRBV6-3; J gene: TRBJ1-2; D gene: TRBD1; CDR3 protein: CASRQPPTGVYGYTF; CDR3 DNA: TGTGCCAGCAGACAACCCCCAACAGGGGTCTATGGCTACACCTTC
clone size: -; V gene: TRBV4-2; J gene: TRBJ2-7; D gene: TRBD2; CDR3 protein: CASSQDVYRPGGRYEQYF; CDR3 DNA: TGTGCCAGCAGCCAAGACGTTTACAGACCGGGCGGGAGATACGAGCAGTACTTC
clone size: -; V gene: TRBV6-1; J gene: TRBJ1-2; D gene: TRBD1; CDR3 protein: CAANRDRALQGYTF; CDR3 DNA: TGTGCCGCCAACCGGGACAGGGCTCTCCAAGGCTACACCTTC
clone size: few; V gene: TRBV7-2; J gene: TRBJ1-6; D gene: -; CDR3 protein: CASSLVSGYYNSPLHF; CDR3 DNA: TGTGCCAGCAGCTTAGTATCGGGCTACTATAATTCACCCCTCCACTTT
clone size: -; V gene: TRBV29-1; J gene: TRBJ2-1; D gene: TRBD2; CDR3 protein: CSVAGPYNEQFF; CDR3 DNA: TGCAGCGTAGCGGGACCGTACAATGAGCAGTTCTTC